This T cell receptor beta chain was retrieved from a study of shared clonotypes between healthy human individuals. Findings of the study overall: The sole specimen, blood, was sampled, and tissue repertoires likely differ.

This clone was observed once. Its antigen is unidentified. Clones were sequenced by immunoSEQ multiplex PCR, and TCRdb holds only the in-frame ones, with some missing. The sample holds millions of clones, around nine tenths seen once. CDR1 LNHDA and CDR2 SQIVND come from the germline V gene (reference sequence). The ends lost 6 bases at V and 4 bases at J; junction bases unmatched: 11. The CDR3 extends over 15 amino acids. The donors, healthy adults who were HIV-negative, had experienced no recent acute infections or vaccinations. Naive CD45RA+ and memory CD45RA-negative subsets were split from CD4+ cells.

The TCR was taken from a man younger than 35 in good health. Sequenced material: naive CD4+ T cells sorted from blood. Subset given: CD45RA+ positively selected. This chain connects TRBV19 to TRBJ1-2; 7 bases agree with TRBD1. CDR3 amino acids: CASRFLGRGTYGYTF. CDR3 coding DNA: TGTGCCAGTAGGTTCCTAGGCAGGGGGACCTATGGCTACACCTTC. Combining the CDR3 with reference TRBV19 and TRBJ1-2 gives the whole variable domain DGGITQSPKYLFRKEGQNVTLSCEQNLNHDAMYWYRQDPGQGLRLIYYSQIVNDFQKGDIAEGYSVSREKKESFPLTVTSAQKNPTAFYLCASRFLGRGTYGYTFGSGTRLTVV.